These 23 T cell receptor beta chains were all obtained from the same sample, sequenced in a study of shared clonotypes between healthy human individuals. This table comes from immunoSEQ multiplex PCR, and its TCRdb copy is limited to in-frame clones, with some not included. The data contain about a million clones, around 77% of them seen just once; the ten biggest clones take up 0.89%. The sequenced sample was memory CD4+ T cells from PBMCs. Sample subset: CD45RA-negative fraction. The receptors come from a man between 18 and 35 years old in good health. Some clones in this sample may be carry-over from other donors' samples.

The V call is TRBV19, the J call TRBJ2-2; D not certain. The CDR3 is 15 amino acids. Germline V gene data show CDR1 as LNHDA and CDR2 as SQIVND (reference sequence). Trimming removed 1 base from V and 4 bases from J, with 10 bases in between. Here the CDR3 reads CASSIALGFTGELFF. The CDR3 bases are TGTGCCAGTAGTATAGCCCTCGGGTTCACCGGGGAGCTGTTTTTT.

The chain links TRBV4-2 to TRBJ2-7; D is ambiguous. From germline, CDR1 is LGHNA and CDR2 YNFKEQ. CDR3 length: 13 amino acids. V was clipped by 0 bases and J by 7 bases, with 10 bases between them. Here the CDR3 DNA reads TGTGCCAGCAGCCAAGATTTGGTCCGAGAGCAGTACTTC. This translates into CASSQDLVREQYF.

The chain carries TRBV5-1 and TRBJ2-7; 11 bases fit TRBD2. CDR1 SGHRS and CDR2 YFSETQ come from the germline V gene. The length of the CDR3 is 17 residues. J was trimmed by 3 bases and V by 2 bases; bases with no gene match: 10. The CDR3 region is CASSFDLAGGPVYEQYF. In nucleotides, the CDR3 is TGCGCCAGCAGCTTCGATTTAGCGGGAGGGCCGGTCTACGAGCAGTACTTC. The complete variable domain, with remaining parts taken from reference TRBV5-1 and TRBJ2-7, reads KAGVTQTPRYLIKTRGQQVTLSCSPISGHRSVSWYQQTPGQGLQFLFEYFSETQRNKGNFPGRFSGRQFSNSRSEMNVSTLELGDSALYLCASSFDLAGGPVYEQYFGPGTRLTVT.

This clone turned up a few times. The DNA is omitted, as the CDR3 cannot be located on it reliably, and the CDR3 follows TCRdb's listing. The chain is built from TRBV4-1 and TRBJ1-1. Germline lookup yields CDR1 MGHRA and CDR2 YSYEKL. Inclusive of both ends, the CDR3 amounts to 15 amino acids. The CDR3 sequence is CASSQAFGAGAVSFF.

This CDR3 reads CASNLPGKFSNQPQHF. In DNA form, the CDR3 reads TGTGCCAGCAATCTTCCCGGGAAATTCAGCAATCAGCCCCAGCATTTT. The chain uses TRBV28 and TRBJ1-5; no clear D gene. Between the trimmed V and J ends, which lost 7 bases and 1 base, there was a span of 17 bases. This CDR3 has 16 residues. Germline V gene sequence: CDR1 MDHEN, CDR2 SYDVKM.

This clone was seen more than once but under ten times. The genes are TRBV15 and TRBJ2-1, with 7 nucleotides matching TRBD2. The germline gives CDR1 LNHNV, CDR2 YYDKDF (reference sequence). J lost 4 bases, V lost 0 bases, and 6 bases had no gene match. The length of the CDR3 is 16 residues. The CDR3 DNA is TGTGCCACCAGCAGAGAGAAGCGGGGAAATTACAATGAGCAGTTCTTC. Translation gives CATSREKRGNYNEQFF.

DNA for the CDR3: TGTGCCAGTAGTAGCAGGGGCAGTTATGGCTACACCTTC. Residues: CASSSRGSYGYTF. V gene TRBV19 combines with J gene TRBJ1-2, with D possibly matching TRBD1 (6 bases). CDR1 is LNHDA and CDR2 is SQIVND in the germline V gene (reference sequence). V lost 4 bases and J 5 bases, leaving 11 bases between the germline ends. The CDR3 loop spans 13 amino acids.

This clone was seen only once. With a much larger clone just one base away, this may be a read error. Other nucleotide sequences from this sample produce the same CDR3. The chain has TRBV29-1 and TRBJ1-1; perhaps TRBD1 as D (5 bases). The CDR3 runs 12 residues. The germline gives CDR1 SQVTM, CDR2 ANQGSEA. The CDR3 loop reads CSVGDSNTEAFF. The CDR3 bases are TGTAGCGTCGGTGACAGTAACACTGAAGCTTTCTTT.

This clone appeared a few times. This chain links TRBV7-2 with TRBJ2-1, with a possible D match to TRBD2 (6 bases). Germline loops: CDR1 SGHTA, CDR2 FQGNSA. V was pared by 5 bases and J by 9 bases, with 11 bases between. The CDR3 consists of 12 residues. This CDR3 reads CASSMDYFEQFF. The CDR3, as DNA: TGTGCCAGCAGCATGGACTACTTTGAGCAGTTCTTC.

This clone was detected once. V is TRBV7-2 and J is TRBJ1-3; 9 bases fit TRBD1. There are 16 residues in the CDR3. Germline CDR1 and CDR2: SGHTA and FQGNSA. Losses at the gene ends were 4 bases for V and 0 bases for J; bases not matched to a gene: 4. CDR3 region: CASSWTGVNSGNTIYF. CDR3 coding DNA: TGTGCCAGCAGCTGGACAGGGGTTAACTCTGGAAACACCATATATTTT.

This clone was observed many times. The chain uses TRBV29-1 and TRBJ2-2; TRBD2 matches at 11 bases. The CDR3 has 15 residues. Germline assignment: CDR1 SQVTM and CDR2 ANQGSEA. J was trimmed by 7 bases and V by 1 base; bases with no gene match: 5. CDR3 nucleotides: TGCAGCGTTGAAGTAGCGGGAGGGCCGAACGGGGAGCTGTTTTTT. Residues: CSVEVAGGPNGELFF.

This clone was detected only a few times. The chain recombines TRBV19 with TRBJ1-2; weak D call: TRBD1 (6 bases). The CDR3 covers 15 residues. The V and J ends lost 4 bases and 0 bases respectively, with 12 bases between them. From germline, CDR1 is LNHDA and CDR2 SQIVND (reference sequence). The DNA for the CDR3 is TGTGCCAGTAGTACAGGGGACCGACCTAACTATGGCTACACCTTC. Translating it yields CASSTGDRPNYGYTF. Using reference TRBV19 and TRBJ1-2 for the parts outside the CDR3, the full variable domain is DGGITQSPKYLFRKEGQNVTLSCEQNLNHDAMYWYRQDPGQGLRLIYYSQIVNDFQKGDIAEGYSVSREKKESFPLTVTSAQKNPTAFYLCASSTGDRPNYGYTFGSGTRLTVV.

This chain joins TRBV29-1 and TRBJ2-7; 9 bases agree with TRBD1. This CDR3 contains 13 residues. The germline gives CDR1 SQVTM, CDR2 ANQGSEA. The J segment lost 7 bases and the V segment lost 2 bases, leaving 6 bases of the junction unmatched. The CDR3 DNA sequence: TGCAGCGTTGAATGGGACAGGGATAGAGAGCAGTACTTC. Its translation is CSVEWDRDREQYF.

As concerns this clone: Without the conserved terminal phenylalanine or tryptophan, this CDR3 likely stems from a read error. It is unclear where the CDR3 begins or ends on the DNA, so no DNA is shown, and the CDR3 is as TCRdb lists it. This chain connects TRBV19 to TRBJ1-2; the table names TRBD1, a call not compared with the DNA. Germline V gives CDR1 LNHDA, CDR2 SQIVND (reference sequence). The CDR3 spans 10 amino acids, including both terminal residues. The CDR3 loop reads CASSPGQLPP.

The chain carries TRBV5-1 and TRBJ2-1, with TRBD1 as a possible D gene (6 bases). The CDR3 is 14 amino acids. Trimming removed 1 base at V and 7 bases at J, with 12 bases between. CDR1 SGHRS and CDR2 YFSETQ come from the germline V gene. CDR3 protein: CASSLNREWNEQFF. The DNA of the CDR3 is TGCGCCAGCAGCTTGAACAGGGAATGGAATGAGCAGTTCTTC.

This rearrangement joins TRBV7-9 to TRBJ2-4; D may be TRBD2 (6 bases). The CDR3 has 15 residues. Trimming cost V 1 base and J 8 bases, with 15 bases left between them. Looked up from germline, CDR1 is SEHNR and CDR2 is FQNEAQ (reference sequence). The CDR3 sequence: CASSLGWRGTDIQYF. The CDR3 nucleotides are TGTGCCAGCAGCTTAGGGTGGCGGGGCACGGACATTCAGTACTTC.

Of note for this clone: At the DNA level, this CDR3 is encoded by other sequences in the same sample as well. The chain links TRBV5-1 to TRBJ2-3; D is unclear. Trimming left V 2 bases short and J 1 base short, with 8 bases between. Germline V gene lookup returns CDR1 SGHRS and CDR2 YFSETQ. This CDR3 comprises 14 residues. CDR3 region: CASSFSGGTDTQYF. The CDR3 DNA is TGCGCCAGCAGCTTCTCAGGCGGCACAGATACGCAGTATTTT. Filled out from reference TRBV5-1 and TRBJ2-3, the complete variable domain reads KAGVTQTPRYLIKTRGQQVTLSCSPISGHRSVSWYQQTPGQGLQFLFEYFSETQRNKGNFPGRFSGRQFSNSRSEMNVSTLELGDSALYLCASSFSGGTDTQYFGPGTRLTVL.

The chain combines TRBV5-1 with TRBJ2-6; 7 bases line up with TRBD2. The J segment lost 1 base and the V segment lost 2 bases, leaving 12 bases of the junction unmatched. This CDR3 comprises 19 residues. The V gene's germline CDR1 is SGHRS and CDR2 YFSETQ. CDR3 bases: TGCGCCAGCAGCTTAGGGACTATCGGAAGGGTTTCTGGGGCCAACGTCCTGACTTTC. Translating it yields CASSLGTIGRVSGANVLTF.

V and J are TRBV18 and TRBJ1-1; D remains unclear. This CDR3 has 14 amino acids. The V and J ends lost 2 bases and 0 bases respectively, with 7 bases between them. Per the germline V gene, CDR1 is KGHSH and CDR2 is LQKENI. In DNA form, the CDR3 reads TGTGCCAGCTCACCAATCGGACTGAACACTGAAGCTTTCTTT. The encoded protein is CASSPIGLNTEAFF.

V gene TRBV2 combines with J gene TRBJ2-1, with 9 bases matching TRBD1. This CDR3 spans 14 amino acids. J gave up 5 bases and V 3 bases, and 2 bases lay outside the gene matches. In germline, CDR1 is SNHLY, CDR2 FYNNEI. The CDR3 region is CASSDGTGHNEQFF. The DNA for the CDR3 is TGTGCCAGCAGTGATGGGACAGGGCACAATGAGCAGTTCTTC.

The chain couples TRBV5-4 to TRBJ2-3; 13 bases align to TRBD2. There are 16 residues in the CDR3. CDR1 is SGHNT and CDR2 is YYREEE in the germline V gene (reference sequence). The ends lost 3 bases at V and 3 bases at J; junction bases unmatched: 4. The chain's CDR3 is CASSSPTSGRTDTQYF. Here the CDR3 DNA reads TGTGCCAGCAGCTCCCCGACTAGCGGGAGGACAGATACGCAGTATTTT.

In DNA, the CDR3 is TGCGCCAGCAGCCAAGATTGGGCTAGCGGCCACAATGAGCAGTTCTTC. This sequence encodes CASSQDWASGHNEQFF. This chain joins TRBV4-3 and TRBJ2-1, with 7 bases that match TRBD2. The trim removed 0 bases at V and 5 bases at J, leaving 7 bases unmatched. From germline, CDR1 is LGHNA and CDR2 YSLEER. The CDR3 has 16 amino acids.

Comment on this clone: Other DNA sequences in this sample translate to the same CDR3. The CDR3 DNA reads TGCGCCAGCAGCCTGACCGGTGAGACCCAGTACTTC. It yields the protein CASSLTGETQYF. The chain uses TRBV5-1 and TRBJ2-5; D is uncertain. The length of the CDR3 is 12 residues. The V end was cut by 4 bases, the J end by 5 bases, with 9 bases between. Germline loops: CDR1 SGHRS, CDR2 YFSETQ.